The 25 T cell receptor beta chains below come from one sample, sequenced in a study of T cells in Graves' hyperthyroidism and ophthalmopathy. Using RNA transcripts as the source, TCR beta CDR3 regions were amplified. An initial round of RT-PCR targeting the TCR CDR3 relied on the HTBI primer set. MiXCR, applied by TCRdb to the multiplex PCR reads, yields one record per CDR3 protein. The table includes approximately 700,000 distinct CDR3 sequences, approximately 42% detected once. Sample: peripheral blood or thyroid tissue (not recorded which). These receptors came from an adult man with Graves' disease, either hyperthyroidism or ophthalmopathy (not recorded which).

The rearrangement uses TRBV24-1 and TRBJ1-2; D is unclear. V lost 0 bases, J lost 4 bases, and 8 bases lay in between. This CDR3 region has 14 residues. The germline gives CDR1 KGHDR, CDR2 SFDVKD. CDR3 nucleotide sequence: TGTGCCACCAGTGATTTGTGGGCGCCCTATGGCTACACCTTC. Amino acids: CATSDLWAPYGYTF.

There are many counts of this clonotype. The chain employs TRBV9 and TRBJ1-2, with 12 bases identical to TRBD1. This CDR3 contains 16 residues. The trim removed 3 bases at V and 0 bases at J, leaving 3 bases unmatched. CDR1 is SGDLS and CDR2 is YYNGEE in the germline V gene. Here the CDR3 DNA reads TGTGCCAGCAGCGCGGGACAGGGGGCTGCTAACTATGGCTACACCTTC. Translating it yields CASSAGQGAANYGYTF.

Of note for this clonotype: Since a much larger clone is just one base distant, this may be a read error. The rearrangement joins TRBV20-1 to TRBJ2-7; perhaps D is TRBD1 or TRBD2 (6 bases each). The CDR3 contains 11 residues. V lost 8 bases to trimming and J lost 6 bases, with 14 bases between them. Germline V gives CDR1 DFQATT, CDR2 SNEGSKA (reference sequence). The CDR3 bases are TGCAGTACGCAGTGGGGGGCCGAGCAGTACTTC. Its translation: CSTQWGAEQYF.

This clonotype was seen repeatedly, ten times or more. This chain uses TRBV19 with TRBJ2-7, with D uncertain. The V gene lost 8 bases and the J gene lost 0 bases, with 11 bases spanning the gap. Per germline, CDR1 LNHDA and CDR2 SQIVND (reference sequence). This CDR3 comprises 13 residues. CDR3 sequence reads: CASGVGFSYEQYF. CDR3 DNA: TGTGCCAGTGGAGTTGGATTCTCCTACGAGCAGTACTTC.

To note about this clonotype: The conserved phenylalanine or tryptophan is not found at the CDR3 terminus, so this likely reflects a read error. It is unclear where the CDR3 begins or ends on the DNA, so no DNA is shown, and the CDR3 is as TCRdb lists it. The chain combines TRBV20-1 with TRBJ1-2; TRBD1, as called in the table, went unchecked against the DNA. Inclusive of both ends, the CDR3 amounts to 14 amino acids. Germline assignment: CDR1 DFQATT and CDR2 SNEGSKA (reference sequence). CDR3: CSATRDRGTMATQS.

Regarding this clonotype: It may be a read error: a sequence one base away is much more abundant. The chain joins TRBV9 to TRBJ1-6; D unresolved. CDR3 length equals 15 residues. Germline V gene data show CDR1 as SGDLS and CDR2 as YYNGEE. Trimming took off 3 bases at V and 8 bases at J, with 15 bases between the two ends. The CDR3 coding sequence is TGTGCCAGCAGCGGAGCGGTTGGCAGCGATTCACCCCTCCACTTT. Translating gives CASSGAVGSDSPLHF.

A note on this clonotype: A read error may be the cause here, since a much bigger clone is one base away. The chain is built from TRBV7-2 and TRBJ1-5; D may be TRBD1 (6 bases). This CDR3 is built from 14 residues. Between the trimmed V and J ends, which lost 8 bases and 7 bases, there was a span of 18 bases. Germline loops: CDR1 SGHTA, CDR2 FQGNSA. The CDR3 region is CASGSKQGIQPQHF. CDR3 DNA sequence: TGTGCCAGCGGCTCAAAACAGGGTATCCAGCCCCAGCATTTT. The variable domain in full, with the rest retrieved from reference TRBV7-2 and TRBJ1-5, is GAGVSQSPSNKVTEKGKDVELRCDPISGHTALYWYRQSLGQGLEFLIYFQGNSAPDKSGLPSDRFSAERTGGSVSTLTIQRTQQEDSAVYLCASGSKQGIQPQHFGDGTRLSIL.

The CDR3 reads CSVGWGGVRYEQYF. The CDR3 coding sequence is TGCAGCGTTGGTTGGGGGGGCGTAAGGTACGAGCAGTACTTC. The chain employs TRBV29-1 and TRBJ2-7; tentative D call: TRBD2 (7 bases). V lost 4 bases, J lost 4 bases, and 17 bases lay in between. The CDR3 spans 14 residues. Per the germline V gene, CDR1 is SQVTM and CDR2 is ANQGSEA.

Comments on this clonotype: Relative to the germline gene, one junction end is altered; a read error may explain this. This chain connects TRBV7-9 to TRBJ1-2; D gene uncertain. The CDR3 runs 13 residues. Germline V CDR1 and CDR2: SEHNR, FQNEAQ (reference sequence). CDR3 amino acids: CASSLRTEDGCTF. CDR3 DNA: TGTGCCAGCAGCTTGCGGACGGAGGATGGCTGCACCTTC.

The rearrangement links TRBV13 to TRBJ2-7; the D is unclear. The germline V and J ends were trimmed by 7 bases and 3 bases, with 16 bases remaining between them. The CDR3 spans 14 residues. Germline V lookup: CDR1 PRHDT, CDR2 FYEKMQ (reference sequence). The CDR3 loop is CASNEQSTFYEQYF. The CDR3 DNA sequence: TGTGCCAGCAACGAACAGTCCACCTTCTACGAGCAGTACTTC.

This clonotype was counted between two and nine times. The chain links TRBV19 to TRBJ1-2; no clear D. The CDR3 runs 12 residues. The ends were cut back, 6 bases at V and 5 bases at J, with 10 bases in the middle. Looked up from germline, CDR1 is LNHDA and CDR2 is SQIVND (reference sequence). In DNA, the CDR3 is TGTGCCAGTAGGCGGGATCATTATGGCTACACCTTC. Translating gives CASRRDHYGYTF.

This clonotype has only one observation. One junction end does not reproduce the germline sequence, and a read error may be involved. This CDR3 reads CATSDPGHGNTGELLF. In DNA form, the CDR3 reads TGTGCCACCAGTGACCCGGGACACGGGAACACCGGGGAGCTGCTTTTT. V is TRBV24-1 and J is TRBJ2-2; D is possibly TRBD1 (6 bases). The CDR3 runs 16 residues. Germline assignment: CDR1 KGHDR and CDR2 SFDVKD.

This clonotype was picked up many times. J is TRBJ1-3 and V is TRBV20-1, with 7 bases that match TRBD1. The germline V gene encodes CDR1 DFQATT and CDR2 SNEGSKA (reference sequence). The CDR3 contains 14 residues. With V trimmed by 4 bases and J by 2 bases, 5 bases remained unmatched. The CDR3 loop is CSATDRAAGNTIYF. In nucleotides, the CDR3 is TGCAGTGCTACCGACAGGGCCGCTGGAAACACCATATATTTT.

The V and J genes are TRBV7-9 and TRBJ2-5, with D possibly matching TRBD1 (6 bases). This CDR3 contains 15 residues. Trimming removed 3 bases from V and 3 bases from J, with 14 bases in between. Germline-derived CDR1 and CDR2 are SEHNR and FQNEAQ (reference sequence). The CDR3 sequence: CASSLRDRWEETQYF. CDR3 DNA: TGTGCCAGCAGCTTGAGAGACAGGTGGGAAGAGACCCAGTACTTC.

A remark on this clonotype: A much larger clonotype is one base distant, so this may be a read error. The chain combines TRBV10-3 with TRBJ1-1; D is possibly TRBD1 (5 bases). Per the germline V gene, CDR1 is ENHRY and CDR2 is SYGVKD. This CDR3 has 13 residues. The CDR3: CAIGEQGETEAFF. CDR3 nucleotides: TGTGCCATCGGTGAGCAGGGTGAGACTGAAGCTTTCTTT.

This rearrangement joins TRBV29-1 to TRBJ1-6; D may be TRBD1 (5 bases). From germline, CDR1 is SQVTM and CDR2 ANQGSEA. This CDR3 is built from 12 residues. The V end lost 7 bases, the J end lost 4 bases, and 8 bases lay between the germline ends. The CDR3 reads CSAGGYNSPLHF. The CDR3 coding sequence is TGCAGCGCTGGGGGGTATAATTCACCCCTCCACTTT.

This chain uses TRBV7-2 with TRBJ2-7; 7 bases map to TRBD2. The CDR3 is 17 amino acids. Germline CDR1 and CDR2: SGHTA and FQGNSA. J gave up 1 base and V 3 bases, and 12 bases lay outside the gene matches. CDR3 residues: CASSFRVRAGLSYEQYF. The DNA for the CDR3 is TGTGCCAGCAGCTTCCGGGTAAGAGCGGGACTGTCCTACGAGCAGTACTTC.

In DNA, the CDR3 is TGTGCCAGCAGCTGGAACGACTATTGGGACAGGGGGGAGAGAATGAACACTGAAGCTTTCTTT. It yields the protein CASSWNDYWDRGERMNTEAFF. J is TRBJ1-1 and V is TRBV7-9; 11 nucleotides line up with TRBD1. There are 21 residues in the CDR3. The V gene's germline CDR1 is SEHNR and CDR2 FQNEAQ (reference sequence). V was pared by 4 bases and J by 0 bases, with 19 bases of the junction left unmatched.

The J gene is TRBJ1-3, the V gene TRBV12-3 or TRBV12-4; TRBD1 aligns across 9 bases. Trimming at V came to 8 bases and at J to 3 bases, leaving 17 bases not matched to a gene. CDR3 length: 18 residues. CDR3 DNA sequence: TGTGCCAGCGCTTACTCCTTACAGGGGGCTTCGATTGGAAACACCATATATTTT. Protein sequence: CASAYSLQGASIGNTIYF.

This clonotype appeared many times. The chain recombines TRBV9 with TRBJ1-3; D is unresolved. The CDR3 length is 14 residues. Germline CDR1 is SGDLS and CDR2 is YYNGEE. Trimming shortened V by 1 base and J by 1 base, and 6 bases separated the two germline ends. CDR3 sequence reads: CASSVRGSGNTIYF. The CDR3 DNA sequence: TGTGCCAGCAGCGTACGGGGATCTGGAAACACCATATATTTT.

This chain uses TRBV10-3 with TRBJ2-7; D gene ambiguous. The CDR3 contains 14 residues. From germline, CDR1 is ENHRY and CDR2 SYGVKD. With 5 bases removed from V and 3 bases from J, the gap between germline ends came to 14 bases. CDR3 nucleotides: TGTGCCATCAGTTTCGCCGGCTCCCTCTACGAGCAGTACTTC. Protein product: CAISFAGSLYEQYF.

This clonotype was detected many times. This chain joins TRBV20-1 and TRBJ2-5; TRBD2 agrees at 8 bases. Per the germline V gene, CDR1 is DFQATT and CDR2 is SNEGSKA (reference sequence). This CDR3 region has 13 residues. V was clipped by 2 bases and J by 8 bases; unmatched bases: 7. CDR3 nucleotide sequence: TGCAGTGCTAGACCAACTAGCGGTCCCACCCAGTACTTC. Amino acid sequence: CSARPTSGPTQYF.

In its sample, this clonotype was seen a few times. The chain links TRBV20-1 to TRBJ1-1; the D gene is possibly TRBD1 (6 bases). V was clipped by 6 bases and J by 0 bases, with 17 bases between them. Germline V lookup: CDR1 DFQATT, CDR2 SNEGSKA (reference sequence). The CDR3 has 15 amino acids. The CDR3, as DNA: TGCAGTGCCCAAAAAATACAGGGCTTGAACACTGAAGCTTTCTTT. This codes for CSAQKIQGLNTEAFF.

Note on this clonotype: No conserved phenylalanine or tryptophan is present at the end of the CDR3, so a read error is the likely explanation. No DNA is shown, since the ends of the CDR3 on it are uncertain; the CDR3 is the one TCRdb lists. The CDR3: CASSWRQG. The chain recombines TRBV7-8 with TRBJ1-3. The CDR3 is 8 amino acids long, termini counted. CDR1 and CDR2 (germline): SGHVS, FQNEAQ.

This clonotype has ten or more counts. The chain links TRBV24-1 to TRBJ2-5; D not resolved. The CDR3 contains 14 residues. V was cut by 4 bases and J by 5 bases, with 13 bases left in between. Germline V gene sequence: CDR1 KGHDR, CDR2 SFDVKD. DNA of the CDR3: TGTGCCACCAGTGACGGATCAGCCGAGGAGACCCAGTACTTC. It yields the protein CATSDGSAEETQYF.